The 17 T cell receptor beta chains listed next were all sequenced from one sample in a study of chemoradiotherapy in HPV16-positive cancers. Method: immunoSEQ multiplex PCR; TCRdb's copy keeps in-frame clones and lacks some. The table includes about 67,000 clones, about 90% detected once. The specimen was blood, collected from a patient who underwent chemoradiotherapy. The source is a human donor with HPV-associated anogenital cancer.

The chain carries TRBV28 and TRBJ2-7; no definite D call. CDR1 and CDR2 (germline): MDHEN, SYDVKM. The CDR3 has 15 residues. V lost 2 bases, J lost 0 bases, and 11 bases lay in between. CDR3 nucleotides: TGTGCCAGCAGTTTACGGCTAGGCAACTCCTACGAGCAGTACTTC. Its translation is CASSLRLGNSYEQYF. Filled out from reference TRBV28 and TRBJ2-7, the complete variable domain reads DVKVTQSSRYLVKRTGEKVFLECVQDMDHENMFWYRQDPGLGLRLIYFSYDVKMKEKGDIPEGYSVSREKKERFSLILESASTNQTSMYLCASSLRLGNSYEQYFGPGTRLTVT.

The J gene is TRBJ1-2, the V gene TRBV5-6; maybe TRBD1 (5 bases). Germline V gene data show CDR1 as SGHDT and CDR2 as YYEEEE. Between the trimmed V and J ends, which lost 0 bases and 3 bases, there was a span of 12 bases. CDR3 length: 15 amino acids. The CDR3 here is CASSLVAGNDYGYTF. The CDR3 DNA is TGTGCCAGCAGCTTGGTAGCAGGGAACGACTATGGCTACACCTTC. Looking up the rest from reference TRBV5-6 and TRBJ1-2 gives the full variable domain: DAGVTQSPTHLIKTRGQQVTLRCSPKSGHDTVSWYQQALGQGPQFIFQYYEEEERQRGNFPDRFSGHQFPNYSSELNVNALLLGDSALYLCASSLVAGNDYGYTFGSGTRLTVV.

The CDR3 protein is CAWSVLSSYEQYF. CDR3 coding DNA: TGTGCCTGGAGTGTACTTAGCTCCTACGAGCAGTACTTC. This chain uses TRBV30 with TRBJ2-7; D is unresolved. The germline V and J ends were trimmed by 0 bases and 0 bases, with 6 bases remaining between them. The CDR3 spans 13 residues. Germline lookup yields CDR1 GTSNPN and CDR2 SVGIG (reference sequence).

The chain carries TRBV7-2 and TRBJ1-2, with D possibly being TRBD1 (6 bases). CDR3 length: 18 residues. Germline V gene lookup returns CDR1 SGHTA and CDR2 FQGNSA. The germline V and J ends were trimmed by 5 bases and 8 bases, with 30 bases remaining between them. The CDR3 reads CASSRSRSRGQNLWGYTF. The CDR3 DNA is TGTGCCAGCAGCAGATCGCGCAGCCGTGGACAGAATCTATGGGGCTACACCTTC.

In its sample, this clone was seen a few times. J is TRBJ1-3 and V is TRBV5-8; unclear D gene. There are 15 residues in the CDR3. The V gene lost 1 base and the J gene lost 0 bases, with 8 bases spanning the gap. The germline gives CDR1 SGHTS, CDR2 YDEGEE. This CDR3 reads CASSLFAYSGNTIYF. CDR3 coding DNA: TGTGCCAGCAGCTTGTTCGCGTACTCTGGAAACACCATATATTTT.

The gene calls are TRBV6-1 and TRBJ2-2; tentatively, D is TRBD2 (5 bases). The CDR3 runs 14 residues. Per germline, CDR1 MNHNS and CDR2 SASEGT. Trimming took off 10 bases at V and 0 bases at J, with 12 bases between the two ends. The CDR3 is CATRGGPNTGELFF. The DNA of the CDR3 is TGTGCCACCCGAGGAGGACCGAACACCGGGGAGCTGTTTTTT.

Points on this clone: In the same sample, other DNA sequences code for this CDR3. The chain links TRBV29-1 to TRBJ2-3; D not resolved. Trimming pared 6 bases from V and 1 base from J, leaving 8 bases between. The CDR3 extends over 12 amino acids. Germline V gene data show CDR1 as SQVTM and CDR2 as ANQGSEA. The CDR3 loop is CSVLDGTDTQYF. CDR3 DNA: TGCAGCGTCCTAGACGGCACAGATACGCAGTATTTT.

This sequence joins TRBV6-6 and TRBJ1-2; no firm D call. Between the trimmed V and J ends, which lost 11 bases and 1 base, there was a span of 11 bases. CDR3 size: 12 residues. Germline CDR1 and CDR2: MNHNY and SVGAGI (reference sequence). As DNA, the CDR3 is TGTGCCTGCCGGGAGGGTAACTATGGCTACACCTTC. Its translation is CACREGNYGYTF.

The chain joins TRBV27 to TRBJ1-6; TRBD1 is a possible D gene (6 bases). With 5 bases removed from V and 9 bases from J, the gap between germline ends came to 17 bases. In germline, CDR1 is MNHEY, CDR2 SMNVEV (reference sequence). The CDR3 sequence is 15 residues long. CDR3 bases: TGTGCCAGCAGTACCATACAGGGTGGGAGTTCACCCCTCCACTTT. Translating gives CASSTIQGGSSPLHF.

This clone was detected a few times. The gene calls are TRBV19 and TRBJ1-6; D is unclear. CDR1 is LNHDA, CDR2 SQIVND, per germline (reference sequence). This CDR3 has 14 residues. V lost 6 bases and J 9 bases, leaving 15 bases between the germline ends. CDR3 protein: CASSLYGLGSPLHF. CDR3 DNA: TGTGCCAGTAGCCTTTATGGATTAGGTTCACCCCTCCACTTT.

The rearrangement links TRBV7-9 to TRBJ1-4; D is undetermined. Germline values: CDR1 SEHNR, CDR2 FQNEAQ (reference sequence). This CDR3 has 16 amino acids. The V end lost 1 base, the J end lost 6 bases, and 15 bases lay between the germline ends. The CDR3 nucleotides read TGTGCCAGCAGCTTAGTATCGGGCACGGCCTATGAAAAACTGTTTTTT. Translating gives CASSLVSGTAYEKLFF.

A single count supports this clone. The chain combines TRBV27 with TRBJ2-7, with 7 positions matching TRBD2. CDR1 and CDR2 (germline): MNHEY, SMNVEV (reference sequence). The CDR3 is 14 amino acids. After removal of 3 bases from V and 5 bases from J, the junction contained 7 bases not matched to a gene. CDR3 nucleotide sequence: TGTGCCAGCAGTTTCGGCGGGAGAACAGACGAGCAGTACTTC. It specifies CASSFGGRTDEQYF.

The V and J genes are TRBV28 and TRBJ1-4; D not certain. The CDR3 extends over 16 amino acids. Per germline, CDR1 MDHEN and CDR2 SYDVKM. V was pared by 6 bases and J by 0 bases, with 14 bases between. The CDR3: CASSQPQTTTNEKLFF. For the CDR3, the DNA is TGTGCCAGCAGCCAGCCCCAGACGACAACTAATGAAAAACTGTTTTTT. Filled out from reference TRBV28 and TRBJ1-4, the complete variable domain reads DVKVTQSSRYLVKRTGEKVFLECVQDMDHENMFWYRQDPGLGLRLIYFSYDVKMKEKGDIPEGYSVSREKKERFSLILESASTNQTSMYLCASSQPQTTTNEKLFFGSGTQLSVL.

J is TRBJ1-2 and V is TRBV20-1, with D tentatively TRBD1 (5 bases). This CDR3 comprises 9 residues. V shed 4 bases and J shed 11 bases, with 8 bases lying between them. Germline V lookup: CDR1 DFQATT, CDR2 SNEGSKA (reference sequence). The CDR3 sequence is CSATRGYTF. In DNA form, the CDR3 reads TGCAGTGCTACCCGGGGGTACACCTTC.

The chain employs TRBV5-1 and TRBJ2-1; D might be TRBD2 (5 bases). The CDR3 consists of 15 residues. The germline CDR1 and CDR2 sequences are SGHRS and YFSETQ. Between the trimmed V and J ends, which lost 4 bases and 6 bases, there was a span of 17 bases. In nucleotides, the CDR3 is TGCGCCAGCAGCCGGGATACCTACGGGCCCAATGAGCAGTTCTTC. Translation gives CASSRDTYGPNEQFF.

The genes are TRBV29-1 and TRBJ2-3, with 11 bases aligning to TRBD1. V was pared by 3 bases and J by 3 bases, with 5 bases of the junction left unmatched. The germline CDR1 and CDR2 sequences are SQVTM and ANQGSEA. There are 15 residues in the CDR3. The CDR3 spells CSVEGTGGGTDTQYF. In DNA, the CDR3 is TGCAGCGTTGAGGGGACAGGGGGTGGAACAGATACGCAGTATTTT.

The J gene is TRBJ2-7, the V gene TRBV10-2, with D unclear. V was cut by 9 bases and J by 3 bases, with 6 bases left in between. Germline V gene data show CDR1 as WSHSY and CDR2 as SAAADI. This CDR3 contains 10 residues. In DNA, the CDR3 is TGCGCCAGTCAAGACTACGAGCAGTACTTC. Its protein is CASQDYEQYF.